These 24 T cell receptor beta chains came from one sample sequenced in a study of Tregs in tolerant kidney transplant recipients. TCRdb keeps only in-frame clones here, not all; method: immunoSEQ multiplex PCR. Of roughly 64,000 clones in the sample, roughly 98% were seen once. Specimen: Tregs from blood, collected before the transplant. The receptors originated from a human donor who received a combined kidney and bone marrow transplant.

This chain connects TRBV6-6 to TRBJ2-2; 7 bases are shared with TRBD1. CDR1 is MNHNY and CDR2 is SVGAGI in the germline V gene (reference sequence). CDR3 length: 15 residues. J was trimmed by 5 bases and V by 4 bases; bases with no gene match: 7. This chain's CDR3 is CASSSRQGWTGELFF. The CDR3 nucleotides read TGTGCCAGCAGTTCCCGACAGGGTTGGACCGGGGAGCTGTTTTTT.

The chain recombines TRBV27 with TRBJ2-7; D is ambiguous. CDR1 and CDR2 from the germline V gene are MNHEY and SMNVEV (reference sequence). V lost 0 bases, J lost 2 bases, and 8 bases lay in between. This CDR3 contains 14 residues. The CDR3 region has the DNA TGTGCCAGCAGTTTATCGTTGGCAGCCTACGAGCAGTACTTC. Its translation: CASSLSLAAYEQYF.

The genes are TRBV5-1 and TRBJ2-1; TRBD1 matches at 10 bases. Germline CDR1 and CDR2: SGHRS and YFSETQ. The junction had 7 bases not matched to a gene; V was cut back by 0 bases and J by 7 bases. The CDR3 totals 16 residues. For the CDR3, the DNA is TGCGCCAGCAGCTTGGGGGACAGGGGAGCAGCAAATGAGCAGTTCTTC. This codes for CASSLGDRGAANEQFF.

The chain links TRBV4-1 to TRBJ2-2, with 7 bases aligning to TRBD2. This CDR3 contains 18 residues. Unmatched junction bases numbered 15, after V lost 4 bases and J lost 4 bases. Germline CDR1 MGHRA, CDR2 YSYEKL. The CDR3 here is CASSLLVKRDGGTGELFF. The CDR3, as DNA: TGCGCCAGCAGCCTCCTGGTGAAGCGGGATGGTGGCACCGGGGAGCTGTTTTTT.

J is TRBJ1-2 and V is TRBV5-1; D is possibly TRBD1 (5 bases). This CDR3 spans 16 amino acids. From germline, CDR1 is SGHRS and CDR2 YFSETQ. V dropped 0 bases and J dropped 3 bases, with 15 bases sitting between them. The CDR3 DNA sequence: TGCGCCAGCAGCTTGGGGGGCCTGAGGCTTGACTATGGCTACACCTTC. This gives the protein CASSLGGLRLDYGYTF.

The rearrangement joins TRBV5-4 to TRBJ2-7; 12 bases align to TRBD2. The V and J ends lost 3 bases and 4 bases, in that order; junction bases with no gene match: 5. From germline, CDR1 is SGHNT and CDR2 YYREEE (reference sequence). The CDR3 contains 15 residues. In DNA, the CDR3 is TGTGCCAGCAGCTCCACTAGCGGGGGGTATTACGAGCAGTACTTC. It yields the protein CASSSTSGGYYEQYF.

Only one count was recorded for this clone. The V gene is TRBV28, the J gene TRBJ2-3; D is unclear. Germline V gene sequence: CDR1 MDHEN, CDR2 SYDVKM. The CDR3 length is 12 residues. Between the trimmed V and J ends, which lost 4 bases and 7 bases, there was a span of 9 bases. The CDR3 loop is CASSSFVNTQYF. Here the CDR3 DNA reads TGTGCCAGCAGTTCCTTCGTAAATACGCAGTATTTT.

This chain uses TRBV19 with TRBJ1-5; unclear D gene. The CDR3 contains 14 residues. The germline gives CDR1 LNHDA, CDR2 SQIVND (reference sequence). V was pared by 8 bases and J by 2 bases, with 13 bases between. The CDR3 loop reads CASFSGQGNQPQHF. DNA for the CDR3: TGTGCCAGTTTTAGTGGGCAAGGCAATCAGCCCCAGCATTTT.

The chain has TRBV15 and TRBJ1-2; D ambiguous. Trimming cost V 0 bases and J 2 bases, with 7 bases left between them. The CDR3 has 14 amino acids. CDR1 is LNHNV, CDR2 YYDKDF, per germline (reference sequence). The CDR3 here is CATSRDGRNYGYTF. The CDR3 region has the DNA TGTGCCACCAGCAGAGATGGCAGAAACTATGGCTACACCTTC.

Written as DNA, the CDR3 is TGTGCCAGCAGTGAAGAGGGGAGGTTGGGCACTGAAGCTTTCTTT. Encoded protein: CASSEEGRLGTEAFF. The genes are TRBV6-1 and TRBJ1-1; perhaps TRBD1 as D (5 bases). V shed 1 base and J shed 4 bases, with 13 bases lying between them. The CDR3 runs to 15 residues. Germline CDR1 is MNHNS and CDR2 is SASEGT.

The chain combines TRBV2 with TRBJ1-3; D is unresolved. The CDR3 is made up of 13 amino acids. Trimming took 8 bases from V and 0 from J, leaving 8 bases between them. Looked up from germline, CDR1 is SNHLY and CDR2 is FYNNEI. This chain's CDR3 is CASQQNSGNTIYF. As DNA, the CDR3 is TGTGCCAGCCAACAAAACTCTGGAAACACCATATATTTT.

This clone was recorded only once. The genes are TRBV19 and TRBJ2-3, with 7 bases fitting TRBD1. The CDR3 runs 14 residues. Germline CDR1 LNHDA, CDR2 SQIVND (reference sequence). V dropped 6 bases and J dropped 3; count of bases not matched to a gene: 6. CDR3 sequence reads: CASRRQGGTDTQYF. The CDR3 DNA is TGTGCCAGTAGGAGACAGGGCGGTACAGATACGCAGTATTTT. Drawing the rest from reference TRBV19 and TRBJ2-3, the complete variable domain is DGGITQSPKYLFRKEGQNVTLSCEQNLNHDAMYWYRQDPGQGLRLIYYSQIVNDFQKGDIAEGYSVSREKKESFPLTVTSAQKNPTAFYLCASRRQGGTDTQYFGPGTRLTVL.

The chain carries TRBV7-6 and TRBJ2-5; D unresolved. Between the trimmed V and J ends, which lost 0 bases and 3 bases, there was a span of 5 bases. The CDR3 sequence is 13 residues long. Germline V gene lookup returns CDR1 SGHVS and CDR2 FNYEAQ. The CDR3 reads CASSLAQKETQYF. The CDR3 DNA sequence: TGTGCCAGCAGCTTAGCCCAAAAAGAGACCCAGTACTTC.

This chain connects TRBV5-5 to TRBJ1-1; tentative D call: TRBD1 (6 bases). Trimming left V 4 bases short and J 0 bases short, with 10 bases between. Per the germline V gene, CDR1 is SGHKS and CDR2 is YYEKEE (reference sequence). The CDR3 is 14 residues long. As DNA, the CDR3 is TGTGCCAGCAGCCACCGGACAGTGAACACTGAAGCTTTCTTT. This translates into CASSHRTVNTEAFF.

This rearrangement joins TRBV5-4 to TRBJ1-4, with D possibly matching TRBD1 (6 bases). The CDR3 is made up of 14 amino acids. The V end lost 2 bases, the J end lost 5 bases, and 10 bases lay between the germline ends. Germline CDR1 and CDR2: SGHNT and YYREEE (reference sequence). The CDR3 DNA follows: TGTGCCAGCAGCTTAGGGGGGGTCAATGAAAAACTGTTTTTT. It yields the protein CASSLGGVNEKLFF.

The CDR3 coding sequence is TGTGCCAGCAGTGTCCCAGCGGGAGACGTAGATACGCAGTATTTT. Residues: CASSVPAGDVDTQYF. V gene TRBV2 combines with J gene TRBJ2-3; 8 bases align to TRBD2. The CDR3 is 15 residues long. Trimming removed 4 bases from V and 5 bases from J; junction bases left unmatched: 8. Germline-derived CDR1 and CDR2 are SNHLY and FYNNEI.

The genes are TRBV7-8 and TRBJ1-1, with D perhaps matching TRBD1 (5 bases). Trimming took 3 bases from V and 7 from J, leaving 15 bases between them. Germline V CDR1 and CDR2: SGHVS, FQNEAQ. The CDR3 is 14 amino acids. Here the CDR3 reads CASSFGVGGREAFF. The DNA for the CDR3 is TGTGCCAGCAGCTTTGGGGTGGGGGGACGTGAAGCTTTCTTT.

This chain uses TRBV4-3 with TRBJ1-3; 7 bases are a match to TRBD1. This CDR3 spans 16 amino acids. Germline V gene data show CDR1 as LGHNA and CDR2 as YSLEER. Trimming cost V 3 bases and J 0 bases; bases outside gene matches: 5. The CDR3 nucleotides read TGCGCCAGCAGCCAGAGACAGGGCTCCTCTGGAAACACCATATATTTT. Protein product: CASSQRQGSSGNTIYF.

This sequence joins TRBV27 and TRBJ1-2; 8 bases are a match to TRBD1. With 6 bases clipped from V and 3 bases from J, the junction kept 6 bases outside the gene matches. Germline V gene sequence: CDR1 MNHEY, CDR2 SMNVEV (reference sequence). CDR3 length: 14 amino acids. The CDR3 nucleotides are TGTGCCAGCAGCCGAGGACAGGGCTACTATGGCTACACCTTC. Translated: CASSRGQGYYGYTF.

This clone was counted a single time. The genes are TRBV28 and TRBJ2-7, with D perhaps TRBD2 (5 bases). The V end was cut by 7 bases, the J end by 2 bases, with 18 bases between. The CDR3 length is 15 residues. Germline values: CDR1 MDHEN, CDR2 SYDVKM. The CDR3 coding sequence is TGTGCCAGCAAATTCCGAGGGCTAGCCGCCTACGAGCAGTACTTC. Residues: CASKFRGLAAYEQYF.

The V gene is TRBV25-1, the J gene TRBJ1-3; a possible D gene is TRBD1 (6 bases). The CDR3 is 16 amino acids. V was cut by 2 bases and J by 0 bases, with 11 bases left in between. Germline V gives CDR1 MGHDK, CDR2 SYGVNS. The CDR3 DNA reads as TGTGCCAGCAGTGAACTTCCGGACAGCTCTGGAAACACCATATATTTT. The encoded protein is CASSELPDSSGNTIYF.

CDR3 in amino acids: CASSQFSGGFGYTF. As DNA, the CDR3 is TGTGCCAGCAGCCAATTTTCAGGGGGTTTTGGCTACACCTTC. This chain connects TRBV14 to TRBJ1-2, with 7 bases that match TRBD1. This CDR3 is 14 amino acids long. The trim removed 2 bases at V and 7 bases at J, leaving 7 bases unmatched. The germline gives CDR1 SGHDN, CDR2 FVKESK.

The V call is TRBV10-3, the J call TRBJ1-2; D may be TRBD1 (5 bases). Trimming removed 10 bases from V and 5 bases from J, with 20 bases in between. Germline V CDR1 and CDR2: ENHRY, SYGVKD. There are 14 residues in the CDR3. CDR3 DNA: TGTGCCAGCAGATCGGACGGGGGAACATATGGCTACACCTTC. Protein sequence: CASRSDGGTYGYTF.

This chain joins TRBV15 and TRBJ2-4; 7 bases fit TRBD1. J gave up 4 bases and V 5 bases, and 11 bases lay outside the gene matches. The CDR3 loop spans 16 amino acids. Germline CDR1 LNHNV, CDR2 YYDKDF (reference sequence). Here the CDR3 reads CATSPPRNRGKNIQYF. The CDR3, as DNA: TGTGCCACCAGCCCCCCAAGAAACAGGGGTAAAAACATTCAGTACTTC.